This T cell receptor beta chain is drawn from a study of blood T cell repertoires in COVID-19. Study overall: Acute-phase and convalescent COVID-19 samples originated in the United States, Italy and Spain. PBMCs, B-cell-depleted T cells, or T cells provided the cDNA or gDNA that made up the material.

Sequencing was performed with immunoSEQ multiplex PCR; in TCRdb, only in-frame clones are kept and a portion is missing. Found here are about 230,000 clones, 70% to 90% of them singletons; the top ten hold 2% to 3%. Trimming removed 3 bases from V and 0 bases from J, with 9 bases in between. CDR1 and CDR2 from the germline V gene are SGHRS and YFSETQ. CDR3 length equals 15 residues. The V and J genes are TRBV5-1 and TRBJ1-4; tentative D call: TRBD1 (6 bases). The receptor comes from a woman in her seventies with active or convalescent COVID-19. Sequencing input: peripheral blood. CDR3 amino acids: CASSSGTTTNEKLFF. The DNA for the CDR3 is TGCGCCAGCAGCTCCGGGACAACAACTAATGAAAAACTGTTTTTT.